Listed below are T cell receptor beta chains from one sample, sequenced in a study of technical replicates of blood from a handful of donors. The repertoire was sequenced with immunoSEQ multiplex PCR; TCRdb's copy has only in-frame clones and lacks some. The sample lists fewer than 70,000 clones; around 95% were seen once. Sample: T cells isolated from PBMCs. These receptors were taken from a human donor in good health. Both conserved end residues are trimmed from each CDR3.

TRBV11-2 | ASSFEGNYGYT
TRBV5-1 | ASSLGGQLNYGYT
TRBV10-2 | ASSGDSSSYEQY
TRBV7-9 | ASTSPGPGAGELF
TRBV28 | ASSPDLQGAPYEQY
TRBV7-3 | ASSLFPSGGEYNEQF
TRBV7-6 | ASSSAPGEYTQY
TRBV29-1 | SVVDGSNQPQH
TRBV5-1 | ASSLVLAGEDTQY
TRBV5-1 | ASSVAQGSYGYT
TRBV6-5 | ASSYTRLLENTEAF
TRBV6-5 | ASSYGGGGTEAF
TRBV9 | ASSEQPDPLYGYT
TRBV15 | ATSTESGGYNEQF
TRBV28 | ASILQGGNNEKLF